This T cell receptor (beta chain) was sequenced in a study of technical replicates of blood from several donors (dated by TCRdb to the late 2010s). Library creation used the immunoSEQ multiplex PCR assay. TCRdb re-hosts the immuneACCESS table, in-frame sequences only. Its copies lack some clones; in the studies checked, an unresolved V gene accounts for under half of them, and the cause for the rest is not known. This sample lists over 85,000 clones; roughly 95% were detected once. The top ten clones comprise roughly 0.36% of the sample. The CDR3 runs 18 amino acids, cysteine and phenylalanine included. Only CDR3 DNA remains: 54 bases, in frame from the first base. The germline V gene yields MDHEN for CDR1 and SYDVKM for CDR2. The junction shows trimming of 3 bases on V and 0 bases on J, and the gene matches do not reach 11 bases of it. As to this clone: Its cognate antigen has yet to be identified. No qualities accompany the bases; no much larger clone lies one base away.

The V and J segments used are TRBV28 and TRBJ2-1, and 7 bases in between align with TRBD2. Sequenced input: T cells isolated from PBMCs. The TCR originated in a human donor in good health. At the DNA level, the sequence is TGTGCCAGCAGTTTTCTCCGGCTCGGCGGGAGCTCCTACAATGAGCAGTTCTTC. It translates to CASSFLRLGGSSYNEQFF. Here the CDR3 is joined to the reference TRBV28 and TRBJ2-1 genes, and the full variable domain is: DVKVTQSSRYLVKRTGEKVFLECVQDMDHENMFWYRQDPGLGLRLIYFSYDVKMKEKGDIPEGYSVSREKKERFSLILESASTNQTSMYLCASSFLRLGGSSYNEQFFGPGTRLTVL.